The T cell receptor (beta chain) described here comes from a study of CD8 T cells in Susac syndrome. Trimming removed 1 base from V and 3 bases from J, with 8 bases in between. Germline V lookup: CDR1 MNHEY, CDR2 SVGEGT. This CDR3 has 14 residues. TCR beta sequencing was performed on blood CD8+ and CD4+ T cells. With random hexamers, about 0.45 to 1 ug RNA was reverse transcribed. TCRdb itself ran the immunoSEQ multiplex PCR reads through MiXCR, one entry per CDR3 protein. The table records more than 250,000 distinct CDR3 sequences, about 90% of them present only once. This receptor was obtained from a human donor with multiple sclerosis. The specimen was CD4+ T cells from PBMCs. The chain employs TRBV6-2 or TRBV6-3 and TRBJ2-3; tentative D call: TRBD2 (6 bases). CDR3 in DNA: TGTGCCAGCAGTTACTTCCGGGGGACAGATACGCAGTATTTT. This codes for CASSYFRGTDTQYF.